This T cell receptor beta chain was observed in a study of beta chain features in type 1 diabetes. Donors underwent one heparinised blood draw, about 0.12 L on average. The authors reverse transcribed all of the isolated RNA, so sequencing captured expressed TCRB transcripts. This table comes from immunoSEQ multiplex PCR, and its TCRdb copy is limited to in-frame clones, with some not included. The sample holds some 400,000 clones; about 16% are singletons and the top ten take approximately 0.02%. CDR3 size: 17 residues. After removal of 4 bases from V and 3 bases from J, the junction contained 14 bases not matched to a gene. Germline V lookup: CDR1 MNHEY, CDR2 SMNVEV (reference sequence).

The genes are TRBV27 and TRBJ2-7; 8 nucleotides agree with TRBD1. The specimen was naive CD4+ T cells from blood. This clonotype was sampled from a woman between 18 and 29 years old in good health. The CDR3 nucleotides read TGTGCCAGCAGTTCAGGCGGACAGGGATTTAGACGCTACGAGCAGTACTTC. Protein product: CASSSGGQGFRRYEQYF.